This T cell receptor (beta chain) is drawn from a study of T cell responses to AZD1222 COVID-19 vaccine. The table came from immunoSEQ multiplex PCR; TCRdb's copy has only in-frame clones and leaves some out. Found here are 100,000 to 130,000 clones, about 90% of them singletons; the top ten hold roughly 6%. Comment on this clone: The target antigen is unknown.

The CDR3 runs 14 residues. The germline V gene has CDR1 ENHRY and CDR2 SYGVKD. Trimming stripped 5 bases from V and 7 bases from J, with 15 bases between. Study results and limitations: Just a handful of AZD1222 recipients tested seropositive at baseline. Mapped onto spike, vaccine-associated CD4 TCRs spanned it and were dominant at 160-218 and 743-854. The donors showed a predominance of white British ancestry and of females, with possible underestimation of clonal diversity. No day 14 peak samples; only post-peak repertoires were characterized.

The specimen comprised peripheral blood, sampled 28 days after the second AZD1222 dose. The TCR was taken from an adult who received the AZD1222 COVID-19 vaccine. This sequence joins TRBV10-3 and TRBJ2-1; the D gene is possibly TRBD2 (5 bases). CDR3 residues: CAISTGTRINEQFF. The CDR3 DNA reads TGTGCCATCAGTACTGGAACTAGAATAAATGAGCAGTTCTTC.